This TCR beta chain is from a study of blood T cell repertoires in COVID-19. Turning to the study itself: Italy, Spain and the United States were the sources of the convalescent and acute COVID-19 samples. The cDNA or gDNA used as material had been derived from T cells, B-cell-depleted T cells, or PBMCs.

In the authors' methods: Using reference gene primer amplification, nucleated cell counts were estimated. TCRdb's copy holds only in-frame clones and misses some; the assay was immunoSEQ multiplex PCR. Clonal size and the V and J genes are those of that table, whereas D and trimming came from the DNA. The sample contains 470,000 or so clones, 70% to 90% of which appear only once. J was trimmed by 9 bases and V by 2 bases; bases with no gene match: 8. The CDR3 is made up of 15 amino acids. In germline, CDR1 is SGHTA, CDR2 FQGTGA. This receptor was taken from a human donor in a cohort sampled during active COVID-19. The rearrangement links TRBV7-3 to TRBJ2-1; 9 bases map to TRBD2. The sample taken for sequencing was peripheral blood. CDR3 bases: TGTGCCAGCAGCTTACTTAGCGGGAGTCGGGGTGAGCAGTTCTTC. It translates to CASSLLSGSRGEQFF.